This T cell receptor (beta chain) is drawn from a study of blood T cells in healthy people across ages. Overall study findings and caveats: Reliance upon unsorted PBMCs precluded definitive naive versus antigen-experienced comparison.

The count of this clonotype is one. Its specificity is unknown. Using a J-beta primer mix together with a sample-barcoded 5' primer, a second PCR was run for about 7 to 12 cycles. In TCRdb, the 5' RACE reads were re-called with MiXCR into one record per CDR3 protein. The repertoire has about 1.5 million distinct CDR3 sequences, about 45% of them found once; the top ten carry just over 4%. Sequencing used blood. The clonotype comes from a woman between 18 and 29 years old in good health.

CDR3 sequence (DNA): TGTGCCAGCAGCCCTGGGGATAGCCCCGTAGAGACCCAGTACTTC. It yields the protein CASSPGDSPVETQYF. The rearrangement joins TRBV3-1 to TRBJ2-5; D unclear. Germline lookup yields CDR1 LGHDT and CDR2 YNNKEL (reference sequence). This CDR3 is built from 15 residues. Trimming removed 4 bases at V and 4 bases at J, with 16 bases between.